Included here is one T cell receptor (beta chain) sequence, with context. The target antigen is unknown. The record originates from a study of cytomegalovirus exposure and HLA in healthy donors. Across the study: Earlier, 150 million to 200 million T cells were analyzed, and 90 million to 140 million unique TCR beta sequences were found among them. Overall study findings and caveats: In vitro assays verified that three CMV-associated chains recognized CMV antigens specifically. Reported findings show TCR beta sequences accurately forecast HLA-A and HLA-B alleles in most subjects. Roughly even sequencing depth across donors was the assumption behind the presence/absence analyses.

Use of 60 Vbeta and 13 Jbeta primers characterized the PCR. Only in-frame clones appear in the TCRdb table, and some are missing; sequencing was by immunoSEQ multiplex PCR. The table records some 150,000 clones, around 72% of them present only once. CDR1 and CDR2 (germline): SGHAT, FQNNGV. This CDR3 is built from 15 residues. V was cut by 1 base and J by 0 bases, with 10 bases left in between. The chain joins TRBV11-2 to TRBJ2-7, with TRBD2 as a possible D gene (5 bases). This sequence was found in a man in his forties in good health and CMV-seronegative. The material sequenced was PBMCs. The CDR3 nucleotides read TGTGCCAGCAGCTTAGTCGGGGTCGGCTCCTACGAGCAGTACTTC. Its protein is CASSLVGVGSYEQYF. The full variable domain, rest sourced from reference TRBV11-2 and TRBJ2-7, is EAGVAQSPRYKIIEKRQSVAFWCNPISGHATLYWYQQILGQGPKLLIQFQNNGVVDDSQLPKDRFSAERLKGVDSTLKIQPAKLEDSAVYLCASSLVGVGSYEQYFGPGTRLTVT.